The 24 T cell receptor beta chains presented below share a single source sample, sequenced in a study of shared clonotypes between healthy human individuals. Libraries were prepared by immunoSEQ multiplex PCR; TCRdb keeps only in-frame clonotypes and omits some of them. This sample yields 2 million to 2.5 million clones, of which roughly 92% are seen a single time; about 0.36% belongs to the top ten. The sample comprised naive CD4+ T cells from PBMCs. Described subset: CD45RA+ positively selected. These TCRs come from a man between 18 and 29 years old in good health. Some clones in this sample may be carry-over from other donors' samples.

The chain combines TRBV27 with TRBJ1-5; TRBD1 agrees at 7 bases. The CDR3 runs to 15 residues. Germline assignment: CDR1 MNHEY and CDR2 SMNVEV (reference sequence). Trimming took 2 bases from V and 7 from J; bases not matched to a gene: 8. The CDR3 DNA follows: TGTGCCAGCAGTTTAATGGCAGGGGGAGAACAGCCCCAGCATTTT. Its protein product is CASSLMAGGEQPQHF.

DNA for the CDR3: TGTGCCAGCAGTGAACCGGGCACAGATACGCAGTATTTT. This sequence encodes CASSEPGTDTQYF. The rearrangement links TRBV2 to TRBJ2-3; no firm D call. V lost 2 bases to trimming and J lost 1 base, with 4 bases between them. In germline, CDR1 is SNHLY, CDR2 FYNNEI. The CDR3 runs to 13 residues.

The CDR3 reads CASSSGQGLNEKLFF. For the CDR3, the DNA is TGTGCCAGCAGTTCGGGACAGGGGCTTAATGAAAAACTGTTTTTT. This chain joins TRBV5-8 and TRBJ1-4; 10 bases are a match to TRBD1. V trimming: 5 bases; J trimming: 4 bases; junction bases outside the gene matches: 5. In germline, CDR1 is SGHTS, CDR2 YDEGEE. The CDR3 contains 15 residues.

The chain recombines TRBV7-8 with TRBJ2-1, with D perhaps TRBD1 (5 bases). Deletions cut 10 bases from V and 6 bases from J, with 19 bases between. The CDR3 sequence is 14 residues long. Per the germline V gene, CDR1 is SGHVS and CDR2 is FQNEAQ. The CDR3 sequence is CATLQVESGNEQFF. The CDR3 region has the DNA TGTGCCACCCTACAGGTAGAGTCAGGCAATGAGCAGTTCTTC.

This chain uses TRBV7-3 with TRBJ2-7; 10 nucleotides agree with TRBD2. This CDR3 spans 16 amino acids. The V gene's germline CDR1 is SGHTA and CDR2 FQGTGA. V was pared by 5 bases and J by 6 bases, with 13 bases of the junction left unmatched. CDR3 protein: CASSPGPLAGASEQYF. The CDR3 DNA sequence: TGTGCCAGCAGCCCCGGGCCTCTAGCGGGAGCATCCGAGCAGTACTTC.

This clone appeared once. The V gene is TRBV7-3, the J gene TRBJ2-1, with D perhaps TRBD2 (6 bases). This CDR3 region has 16 residues. The germline V gene has CDR1 SGHTA and CDR2 FQGTGA. Trimming took 5 bases from V and 3 from J, leaving 17 bases between them. The CDR3 coding sequence is TGTGCCAGCAGCAAGACTAGATCGGGGGACTACAATGAGCAGTTCTTC. Encoded protein: CASSKTRSGDYNEQFF.

This sequence joins TRBV19 and TRBJ2-7; D is unresolved. The CDR3 runs 12 residues. The V end was cut by 3 bases, the J end by 5 bases, with 8 bases between. Germline loops: CDR1 LNHDA, CDR2 SQIVND (reference sequence). Here the CDR3 reads CASSMPPHEQYF. The CDR3 bases are TGTGCCAGTAGTATGCCCCCCCACGAGCAGTACTTC.

CDR3 coding DNA: TGTGCCAGCAGGACAGGGAACACTGAAGCTTTCTTT. It specifies CASRTGNTEAFF. The rearrangement uses TRBV6-5 and TRBJ1-1; D may be TRBD1 (6 bases). This CDR3 region has 12 residues. Trimming cost V 6 bases and J 1 base, with 6 bases left between them. Germline V CDR1 and CDR2: MNHEY, SVGAGI.

The rearrangement joins TRBV9 to TRBJ2-2; 9 bases agree with TRBD2. There are 18 residues in the CDR3. Trimming at V came to 3 bases and at J to 3 bases, leaving 12 bases not matched to a gene. Per the germline V gene, CDR1 is SGDLS and CDR2 is YYNGEE. In nucleotides, the CDR3 is TGTGCCAGCAGCGCCTTTAGCGGGAGCCCGCCTGACACCGGGGAGCTGTTTTTT. Its translation: CASSAFSGSPPDTGELFF.

The chain links TRBV29-1 to TRBJ2-7, with TRBD2 as a possible D gene (6 bases). Trimming removed 6 bases from V and 6 bases from J, with 12 bases in between. The CDR3 runs to 11 residues. Germline V CDR1 and CDR2: SQVTM, ANQGSEA. The CDR3 loop is CSVALEGEQYF. The CDR3 DNA sequence: TGCAGCGTCGCGTTGGAGGGCGAGCAGTACTTC.

V and J are TRBV7-6 and TRBJ1-2, with D possibly matching TRBD1 (5 bases). CDR3 size: 18 residues. V was cut by 1 base and J by 2 bases, with 20 bases left in between. CDR1 and CDR2 from the germline V gene are SGHVS and FNYEAQ. CDR3 DNA: TGTGCCAGCAGCTTAGACAGGAAAAGACCTAAAAGAAACTATGGCTACACCTTC. Translating it yields CASSLDRKRPKRNYGYTF. Based on the CDR3 plus reference TRBV7-6 and TRBJ1-2, the full variable domain is GAGVSQSPRYKVTKRGQDVALRCDPISGHVSLYWYRQALGQGPEFLTYFNYEAQQDKSGLPNDRFSAERPEGSISTLTIQRTEQRDSAMYRCASSLDRKRPKRNYGYTFGSGTRLTVV.

The CDR3 DNA reads as TGTGCCTGGAGTGTAGGCGGGAGCGGCTCCTACGAGCAGTACTTC. This encodes CAWSVGGSGSYEQYF. The chain carries TRBV30 and TRBJ2-7; 7 nucleotides match TRBD2. From germline, CDR1 is GTSNPN and CDR2 SVGIG (reference sequence). Losses at the gene ends were 0 bases for V and 0 bases for J; bases not matched to a gene: 5. CDR3 length: 15 amino acids.

The chain uses TRBV28 and TRBJ1-2, with 7 bases identical to TRBD1. The V and J ends lost 2 bases and 5 bases, in that order; junction bases with no gene match: 5. The CDR3 runs to 14 residues. The germline V gene has CDR1 MDHEN and CDR2 SYDVKM. In DNA form, the CDR3 reads TGTGCCAGCAGTTTAGGGACAGCTGGGTATGGCTACACCTTC. Encoded protein: CASSLGTAGYGYTF.

This clone has more than one count but fewer than ten. The chain uses TRBV29-1 and TRBJ2-5; D might be TRBD1 (6 bases). V was pared by 0 bases and J by 5 bases, with 10 bases between. Germline assignment: CDR1 SQVTM and CDR2 ANQGSEA. CDR3 length: 13 residues. The chain's CDR3 is CSVEDLRGETQYF. Written as DNA, the CDR3 is TGCAGCGTTGAAGATTTGAGGGGGGAGACCCAGTACTTC.

The chain carries TRBV6-5 and TRBJ2-5, with 7 bases aligning to TRBD1. This CDR3 contains 12 residues. V was pared by 6 bases and J by 6 bases, with 4 bases of the junction left unmatched. Per the germline V gene, CDR1 is MNHEY and CDR2 is SVGAGI. The CDR3 nucleotides are TGTGCCAGCAGACGGGACAGTCAGACCCAGTACTTC. This sequence encodes CASRRDSQTQYF.

The chain uses TRBV7-8 and TRBJ1-2; TRBD1 aligns across 7 bases. The CDR3 extends over 14 amino acids. Trimming removed 6 bases from V and 6 bases from J; junction bases left unmatched: 10. CDR1 SGHVS and CDR2 FQNEAQ come from the germline V gene. In DNA, the CDR3 is TGTGCCAGCAGACATGTCTCAGGGGGAAATGGCTACACCTTC. Translation: CASRHVSGGNGYTF.

The chain employs TRBV5-1 and TRBJ1-5, with TRBD1 matching 9 bases. With V trimmed by 0 bases and J by 3 bases, 4 bases remained unmatched. The CDR3 runs to 16 residues. Germline V gene data show CDR1 as SGHRS and CDR2 as YFSETQ. The CDR3 bases are TGCGCCAGCAGCTTGGGGGACAGGGAGTTCAATCAGCCCCAGCATTTT. Residues: CASSLGDREFNQPQHF.

The chain combines TRBV7-2 with TRBJ2-1, with D maybe TRBD1 (6 bases). The CDR3 covers 17 residues. Trimming cost V 4 bases and J 6 bases, with 22 bases left between them. Germline V gene lookup returns CDR1 SGHTA and CDR2 FQGNSA. The CDR3 here is CASSSPPGTSLSNEQFF. The CDR3 DNA is TGTGCCAGCAGCTCCCCTCCCGGGACATCCCTATCCAATGAGCAGTTCTTC.

As concerns this clone: Compared with germline, one end of the junction differs, possibly owing to a read error. The genes are TRBV7-9 and TRBJ1-2, with a tentative D call TRBD1 (5 bases). This CDR3 contains 18 residues. CDR1 and CDR2 (germline): SEHNR, FQNEAQ (reference sequence). DNA of the CDR3: TGTGCCAGCAGTTTAGAGAGGGCCGGCAGGGAGGCTAACTATGGCTACACCTTC. Protein: CASSLERAGREANYGYTF.

This clone has only one observation. V and J are TRBV2 and TRBJ1-5; D ambiguous. V shed 3 bases and J shed 7 bases, with 10 bases lying between them. This CDR3 is built from 13 residues. Germline CDR1 SNHLY, CDR2 FYNNEI. Here the CDR3 reads CASSENRGQPQHF. The CDR3 DNA sequence: TGTGCCAGCAGTGAGAATCGGGGACAGCCCCAGCATTTT.

The chain couples TRBV28 to TRBJ2-7, with 8 bases matching TRBD1. Looked up from germline, CDR1 is MDHEN and CDR2 is SYDVKM. CDR3 length: 13 residues. V gave up 10 bases and J gave up 4 bases; unmatched junction bases: 9. CDR3 sequence: CATGQGGSYEQYF. The CDR3 DNA reads TGTGCCACCGGACAGGGTGGATCATACGAGCAGTACTTC.

V gene TRBV7-9 combines with J gene TRBJ2-5; 7 nucleotides match TRBD2. The CDR3 length is 14 residues. Germline V lookup: CDR1 SEHNR, CDR2 FQNEAQ (reference sequence). J gave up 2 bases and V 6 bases, and 6 bases lay outside the gene matches. CDR3 in amino acids: CASRPGLTQETQYF. CDR3 in DNA: TGTGCCAGCAGACCGGGACTAACACAAGAGACCCAGTACTTC.

About this clone itself: The sample contains more than one DNA sequence encoding this CDR3. The chain combines TRBV10-1 with TRBJ2-7, with TRBD2 matching over 11 bases. V lost 2 bases, J lost 4 bases, and 4 bases stayed unmatched. The CDR3 is 15 amino acids. The germline V gene has CDR1 WNHNN and CDR2 SYGVQD (reference sequence). This CDR3 is CASSEGTSGPYEQYF. CDR3 DNA sequence: TGCGCCAGCAGTGAGGGGACTAGCGGACCGTACGAGCAGTACTTC.

V is TRBV19 and J is TRBJ2-1, with 8 bases aligning to TRBD2. The CDR3 extends over 16 amino acids. The V gene's germline CDR1 is LNHDA and CDR2 SQIVND (reference sequence). V lost 5 bases to trimming and J lost 1 base; unmatched junction nucleotides: 7. DNA of the CDR3: TGTGCCAGTAGTGGGAATAGACTAGCGTCCTACAATGAGCAGTTCTTC. As protein: CASSGNRLASYNEQFF.